The 17 T cell receptor beta chains listed next were all sequenced from one sample in a study of blood T cell repertoires in COVID-19. The data were produced by immunoSEQ multiplex PCR, yet TCRdb's version contains in-frame clones alone and is incomplete. There are around 95,000 clones in the sample; over 70% occur only once, and about 11% lies in the top ten. The sample taken for sequencing was peripheral blood. The receptors here all came from a woman of 80 years or more with acute or convalescent COVID-19.

The chain combines TRBV2 with TRBJ1-4, with TRBD1 matching over 12 bases. Per germline, CDR1 SNHLY and CDR2 FYNNEI. This CDR3 has 15 residues. V lost 7 bases, J lost 6 bases, and 6 bases stayed unmatched. Written as DNA, the CDR3 is TGTGCCAGCAAACGGGACAGGGGGCGCGATGAAAAACTGTTTTTT. It specifies CASKRDRGRDEKLFF.

This chain links TRBV12-3 or TRBV12-4 with TRBJ1-5, with no clear D. The CDR3 covers 12 residues. Trimming stripped 7 bases from V and 7 bases from J, with 11 bases between. Here the CDR3 reads CASNLGRQPQHF. CDR3 nucleotides: TGTGCCAGCAACCTGGGGAGACAGCCCCAGCATTTT.

The V gene is TRBV5-1, the J gene TRBJ2-5; the match to TRBD2 covers 7 bases. The CDR3 is 15 amino acids. Losses at the gene ends were 7 bases for V and 2 bases for J; bases not matched to a gene: 11. Germline V gives CDR1 SGHRS, CDR2 YFSETQ. The CDR3 sequence: CASAPGRGSQETQYF. The CDR3 region has the DNA TGCGCCAGCGCCCCCGGGCGGGGGAGTCAAGAGACCCAGTACTTC.

The chain employs TRBV7-2 and TRBJ1-2; possibly TRBD1 for D (5 bases). Germline assignment: CDR1 SGHTA and CDR2 FQGNSA. There are 14 residues in the CDR3. Trimming removed 2 bases at V and 8 bases at J, with 15 bases between. The CDR3 region is CASSLNRQGGGYTF. CDR3 in DNA: TGTGCCAGCAGCTTAAACAGGCAGGGTGGCGGCTACACCTTC.

The rearrangement links TRBV9 to TRBJ1-5; D remains ambiguous. Per germline, CDR1 SGDLS and CDR2 YYNGEE. Trimming stripped 4 bases from V and 3 bases from J, with 14 bases between. The CDR3 extends over 15 amino acids. The CDR3 loop reads CASSSDSRSNQPQHF. The CDR3 nucleotides read TGTGCCAGCAGCTCTGATAGTCGTTCCAATCAGCCCCAGCATTTT. Filled out from reference TRBV9 and TRBJ1-5, the complete variable domain reads DSGVTQTPKHLITATGQRVTLRCSPRSGDLSVYWYQQSLDQGLQFLIQYYNGEERAKGNILERFSAQQFPDLHSELNLSSLELGDSALYFCASSSDSRSNQPQHFGDGTRLSIL.

Here the CDR3 reads CASRRGGGEQYF. The CDR3 nucleotides are TGTGCCAGCAGACGGGGGGGAGGCGAGCAGTACTTC. The chain is built from TRBV12-3 or TRBV12-4 and TRBJ2-7, with 8 positions matching TRBD2. Trimming cost V 6 bases and J 6 bases; bases outside gene matches: 4. This CDR3 comprises 12 residues.

The J gene is TRBJ1-6, the V gene TRBV15; the D gene is possibly TRBD1 (5 bases). CDR3 size: 16 residues. Trimming removed 0 bases from V and 7 bases from J, with 13 bases in between. Germline CDR1 and CDR2: LNHNV and YYDKDF (reference sequence). Written as DNA, the CDR3 is TGTGCCACCAGCAGAGATAGATTGGGGCCGAATTCACCCCTCCACTTT. As protein: CATSRDRLGPNSPLHF.

This clone was counted between two and nine times. V is TRBV5-8 and J is TRBJ1-1; D is uncertain. This CDR3 is 13 amino acids long. V lost 1 base, J lost 2 bases, and 6 bases lay in between. Germline CDR1 SGHTS, CDR2 YDEGEE. The CDR3 spells CASSLKANTEAFF. CDR3 sequence (DNA): TGTGCCAGCAGCTTGAAAGCAAACACTGAAGCTTTCTTT.

The V and J genes are TRBV24-1 and TRBJ2-2; D gene unclear. Germline V gene data show CDR1 as KGHDR and CDR2 as SFDVKD. The CDR3 loop spans 13 amino acids. V was clipped by 4 bases and J by 4 bases, with 6 bases between them. CDR3 in DNA: TGTGCCACCAGTGACAGGCCCACCGGGGAGCTGTTTTTT. This codes for CATSDRPTGELFF.

The CDR3 DNA sequence: TGCGCCAGCAAGGCTAGCGGGGCCGGGGGCACAGATACGCAGTATTTT. Protein sequence: CASKASGAGGTDTQYF. The chain links TRBV5-1 to TRBJ2-3; TRBD2 aligns across 9 bases. CDR3 length equals 16 residues. Losses at the gene ends were 6 bases for V and 1 base for J; bases not matched to a gene: 9. CDR1 SGHRS and CDR2 YFSETQ come from the germline V gene.

The chain joins TRBV18 to TRBJ1-6; D possibly corresponds to TRBD1 (6 bases). This CDR3 region has 16 residues. Germline V gene data show CDR1 as KGHSH and CDR2 as LQKENI. Trimming removed 3 bases from V and 7 bases from J, with 16 bases in between. The CDR3 DNA reads as TGTGCCAGCTCACCCCCTTCTGGACAGACCAATTCACCCCTCCACTTT. Its protein product is CASSPPSGQTNSPLHF.

The chain combines TRBV19 with TRBJ1-5; D is possibly TRBD1 (5 bases). CDR1 and CDR2 from the germline V gene are LNHDA and SQIVND (reference sequence). Trimming removed 6 bases from V and 5 bases from J, with 17 bases in between. This CDR3 comprises 15 residues. CDR3 in amino acids: CASSPGTPKHQPQHF. The CDR3 bases are TGTGCCAGTAGCCCCGGGACTCCCAAGCATCAGCCCCAGCATTTT.

CDR3 sequence: CASSPLAAVYNEQFF. The CDR3 region has the DNA TGTGCCAGCTCACCACTAGCAGCCGTCTACAATGAGCAGTTCTTC. The chain combines TRBV18 with TRBJ2-1, with no clear D. The germline V and J ends were trimmed by 1 base and 3 bases, with 10 bases remaining between them. Germline V lookup: CDR1 KGHSH, CDR2 LQKENI. The CDR3 runs to 15 residues.

V and J are TRBV19 and TRBJ2-2, with 8 bases identical to TRBD2. The CDR3 extends over 15 amino acids. The junction had 4 bases not matched to a gene; V was cut back by 7 bases and J by 0 bases. Germline lookup yields CDR1 LNHDA and CDR2 SQIVND (reference sequence). CDR3 nucleotides: TGTGCCAGTATTCCGGGAGGGCCGAACACCGGGGAGCTGTTTTTT. This encodes CASIPGGPNTGELFF.

This chain links TRBV12-2 with TRBJ2-3; no DNA check was done on the table's D call, TRBD2. TRBV12-2 is noted as a pseudogene. This CDR3 region has 16 residues. The CDR3 nucleotides read TGTGCAAGTCGCCCCCGGGGGAAGGTTGACACAGATACGCAGTATTTT. Translating gives CASRPRGKVDTDTQYF.

V is TRBV5-4 and J is TRBJ2-1, with D perhaps TRBD1 (6 bases). This CDR3 has 17 amino acids. Germline assignment: CDR1 SGHNT and CDR2 YYREEE (reference sequence). Deletions cut 0 bases from V and 4 bases from J, with 17 bases between. The CDR3 region has the DNA TGTGCCAGCAGCTTGGCCGGTGGGGCAGGGGTATACAATGAGCAGTTCTTC. The encoded protein is CASSLAGGAGVYNEQFF.

The V and J genes are TRBV28 and TRBJ2-5; 15 nucleotides agree with TRBD2. Per the germline V gene, CDR1 is MDHEN and CDR2 is SYDVKM. This CDR3 comprises 14 residues. Trimming removed 5 bases from V and 6 bases from J; junction bases left unmatched: 1. The CDR3 here is CASSGTSGGKTQYF. The CDR3 coding sequence is TGTGCCAGCAGTGGGACTAGCGGGGGGAAGACCCAGTACTTC.